This T cell receptor beta chain was recorded in a study of T cells in tumors and immune-related adverse events. The V segment lost 0 bases and the J segment 3 bases; nucleotides outside the gene matches: 5. Germline values: CDR1 MGHRA, CDR2 YSYEKL. CDR3 length: 15 amino acids. This table comes from immunoSEQ multiplex PCR, and its TCRdb copy is limited to in-frame clones, with some not included. The sample records roughly 20,000 clones, about 90% being singletons. The source is a female donor with metastatic renal cell carcinoma. The material was lymph node tissue, obtained from a patient treated with anti-PD-1 therapy. The V call is TRBV4-1, the J call TRBJ2-7, with TRBD1 matching over 7 bases. DNA of the CDR3: TGCGCCAGCAGCCAAGACCGGGACAGAAACTACGAGCAGTACTTC. It codes for CASSQDRDRNYEQYF.